The TCR beta chain described here comes from a study of T cells in Graves' hyperthyroidism and ophthalmopathy. The ends lost 6 bases at V and 3 bases at J; junction bases unmatched: 5. Germline assignment: CDR1 DFQATT and CDR2 SNEGSKA (reference sequence). The CDR3 loop spans 13 amino acids. In the case of this clonotype: The antigen remains undetermined.

The TCR beta CDR3 regions underwent amplification using RNA transcripts as the source. In the first-round RT-PCR of the TCR CDR3, the HTBI primer set was used. TCRdb itself ran the multiplex PCR reads through MiXCR, one entry per CDR3 protein. The sample consists of 450,000 to 600,000 distinct CDR3 sequences, 11% to 15% of them appearing once. Study-wide results and limits: Ophthalmopathy was predicted by the model a median of roughly 6.6 months ahead of onset.

Material for sequencing was blood. The sequence was obtained from a woman between 35 and 50 years old with Graves' hyperthyroidism. The rearrangement uses TRBV20-1 and TRBJ2-7; 10 bases fit TRBD1. CDR3 DNA: TGCAGTGCAACGGGACAGGGGAACTACGAGCAGTACTTC. It is translated as CSATGQGNYEQYF.